The source of this T cell receptor (beta chain) is a study of T-cell reconstitution after alpha-beta-depleted transplantation in children. Germline V CDR1 and CDR2: SQVTM, ANQGSEA. This CDR3 spans 15 amino acids. The junction had 10 bases not matched to a gene; V was cut back by 4 bases and J by 5 bases. Unique molecular identifiers were incorporated into the prepared TCRbeta library. MiXCR, applied by TCRdb to the PCR reads, yields one record per CDR3 protein. The table has around 600,000 distinct CDR3 sequences, about 11% seen once. The sequence derives from a human donor who donated a stem cell graft to a child with acute myeloid leukemia. The material sequenced was PBMCs from the stem cell graft donor, taken from the stem cell graft. The rearrangement joins TRBV29-1 to TRBJ1-4; 7 nucleotides agree with TRBD1. Here the CDR3 reads CSVVANRGRNEKLFF. The DNA of the CDR3 is TGCAGCGTTGTCGCTAACAGGGGTAGAAATGAAAAACTGTTTTTT.